This T cell receptor (beta chain) was retrieved from a study of blood T cell repertoires in COVID-19. Whole-study context: T cells, B-cell-depleted T cells, or PBMCs supplied cDNA or gDNA.

As processed by the authors: Researchers report that nucleated cell counts were estimated from reference gene primer amplification. The method was immunoSEQ multiplex PCR; TCRdb's version includes in-frame clones alone and lacks a portion of them. The D gene and trimming were derived from the DNA, and the V and J assignments and clone size from that table. This repertoire shows approximately 65,000 clones, about 86% found once; its top ten account for about 4%. The CDR3 consists of 13 residues. Germline CDR1 and CDR2: SGHRS and YFSETQ. V was cut by 0 bases and J by 4 bases, with 8 bases left in between.

The rearrangement joins TRBV5-1 to TRBJ2-7, with D unresolved. The sequenced sample was peripheral blood. This clonotype originated in a man aged 50 to 60 with acute or convalescent COVID-19. CDR3: CASSLGGMYEQYF. The CDR3, as DNA: TGCGCCAGCAGCTTGGGCGGCATGTACGAGCAGTACTTC.